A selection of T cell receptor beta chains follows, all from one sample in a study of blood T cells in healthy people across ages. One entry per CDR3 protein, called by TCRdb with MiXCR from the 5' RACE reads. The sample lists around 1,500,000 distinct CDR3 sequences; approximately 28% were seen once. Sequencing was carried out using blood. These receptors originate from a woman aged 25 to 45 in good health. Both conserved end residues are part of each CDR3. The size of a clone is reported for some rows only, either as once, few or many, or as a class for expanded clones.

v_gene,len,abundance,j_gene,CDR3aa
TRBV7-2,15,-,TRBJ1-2,CASSFTTGGWPGYTF
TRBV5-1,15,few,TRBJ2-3,CASSLETGAKDTQYF
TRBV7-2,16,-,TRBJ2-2,CASSLARAGNTGELFF
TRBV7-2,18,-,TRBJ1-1,CASSPGTAIAPGNTEAFF
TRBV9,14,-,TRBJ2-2,CASQQGSWTGELFF
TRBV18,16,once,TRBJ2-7,CASSPRGTGGPYEQYF
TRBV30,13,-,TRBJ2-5,CARSRTVGEEQYF
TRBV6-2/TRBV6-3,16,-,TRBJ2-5,CASRTGFRGQGETQYF
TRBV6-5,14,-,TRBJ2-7,CASSATGLCYERYF
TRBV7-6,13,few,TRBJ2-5,CASSSAVPETRYF
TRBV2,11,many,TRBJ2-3,CASSEEDTQYF
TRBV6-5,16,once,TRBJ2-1,CASSYSGSGAVNERFF
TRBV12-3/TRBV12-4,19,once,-,CASTSSGGFLRGGYNEQYF
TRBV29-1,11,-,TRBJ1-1,CSVSLGVEAFF
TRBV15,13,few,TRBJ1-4,CATSRGLVEKLFF
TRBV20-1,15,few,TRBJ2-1,CSASAQESTYNEQFF
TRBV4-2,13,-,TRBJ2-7,CAGSHTRGNEQYF
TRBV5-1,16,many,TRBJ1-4,CASSFRQGSANEKLFF
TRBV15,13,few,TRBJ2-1,CATSRDPAREQFF
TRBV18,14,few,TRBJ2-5,CASSPPEHQETQYF
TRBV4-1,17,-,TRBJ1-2,CASSQDRGPGGGDGYTF
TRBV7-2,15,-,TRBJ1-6,CASSPGAGYNSPLHF
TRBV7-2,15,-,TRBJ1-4,CASNQVGGLSEKLFF
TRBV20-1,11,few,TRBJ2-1,CSARESNEQFF
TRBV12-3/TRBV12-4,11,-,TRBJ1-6,CASASNSPLHF
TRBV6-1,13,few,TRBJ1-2,CASSVRGYYGYTF
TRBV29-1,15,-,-,CSALGQAHLGLEQYF
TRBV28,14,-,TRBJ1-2,CASSWSGQGTGYTF
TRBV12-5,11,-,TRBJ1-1,CASVGSTEAFF
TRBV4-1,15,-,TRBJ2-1,CASSLQRTAYNEQFF
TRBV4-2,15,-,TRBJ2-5,CASSQRRGNQETQYF
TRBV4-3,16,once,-,CASSPGSSGSRDIQYF
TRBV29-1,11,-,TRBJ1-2,CSAGQGQGHTF